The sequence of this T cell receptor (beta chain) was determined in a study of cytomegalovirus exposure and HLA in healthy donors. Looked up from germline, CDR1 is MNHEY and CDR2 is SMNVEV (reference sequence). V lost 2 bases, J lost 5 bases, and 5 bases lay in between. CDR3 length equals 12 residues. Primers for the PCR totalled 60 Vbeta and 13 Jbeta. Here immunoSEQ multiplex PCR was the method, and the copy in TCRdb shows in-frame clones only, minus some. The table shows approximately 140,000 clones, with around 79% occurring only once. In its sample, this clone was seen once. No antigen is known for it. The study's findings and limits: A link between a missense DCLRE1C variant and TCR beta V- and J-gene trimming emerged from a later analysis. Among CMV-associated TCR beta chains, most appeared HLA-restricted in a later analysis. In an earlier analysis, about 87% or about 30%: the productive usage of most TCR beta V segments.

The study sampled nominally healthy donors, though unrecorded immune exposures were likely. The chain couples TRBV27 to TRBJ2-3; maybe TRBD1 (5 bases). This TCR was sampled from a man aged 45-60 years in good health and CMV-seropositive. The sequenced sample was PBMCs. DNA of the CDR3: TGTGCCAGCAGTTTACAGGGAGATACGCAGTATTTT. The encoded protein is CASSLQGDTQYF.